A single sample is the source of the 13 T cell receptor beta chains below, sequenced in a study of immune reconstitution after stem cell transplant in scleroderma. Each CDR3 protein gets one entry after TCRdb re-called the RT-PCR reads with MiXCR. The repertoire consists of approximately 3,100 distinct CDR3 sequences, with 3.6% occurring once and the leading ten covering about 3%. Collection of the sample occurred before or after autologous hematopoietic stem cell transplantation (not recorded which). The source is a human donor with systemic sclerosis.

This clonotype is termed large. V is TRBV4-1 and J is TRBJ1-1; D ambiguous. Trimming cost V 8 bases and J 4 bases, with 14 bases left between them. Germline CDR1 reads MGHRA; CDR2 reads YSYEKL. The CDR3 length is 13 residues. The CDR3 is CASGLTGGTEAFF. The CDR3 nucleotides are TGCGCCAGCGGGTTGACGGGCGGCACTGAAGCTTTCTTT.

By proportion, this clonotype is medium-sized (0.01 to 0.1%). The chain links TRBV7-2 to TRBJ2-7; D remains ambiguous. This CDR3 has 14 residues. V lost 5 bases and J 7 bases, leaving 18 bases between the germline ends. Germline CDR1 and CDR2: SGHTA and FQGNSA. The DNA of the CDR3 is TGTGCCAGCAGCCGAGCCGTATTGGTCGGGGAGCAGTACTTC. Amino acid sequence: CASSRAVLVGEQYF.

Sample share makes this clonotype medium-sized (0.01 to 0.1%). The CDR3 sequence: CASSKPGTVNYEQYF. As DNA, the CDR3 is TGTGCCAGCAGCAAACCCGGGACAGTAAACTACGAGCAGTACTTC. The chain recombines TRBV21-1 with TRBJ2-7; the table's D call TRBD1 went unverified against the DNA. TRBV21-1 is reported as a pseudogene. CDR3 length equals 15 residues.

This clonotype is judged medium-sized. The chain carries TRBV12-3 or TRBV12-4 and TRBJ1-5, with D possibly being TRBD1 (5 bases). V was clipped by 1 base and J by 1 base, with 17 bases between them. CDR3 length equals 18 residues. CDR3 DNA sequence: TGTGCCAGCAGTTTAGATATCGGGGGAAATCCCAGCAATCAGCCCCAGCATTTT. This encodes CASSLDIGGNPSNQPQHF.

There are a few counts of this clonotype. V is TRBV7-6 and J is TRBJ2-3; 9 nucleotides match TRBD2. After removal of 4 bases from V and 4 bases from J, the junction contained 9 bases not matched to a gene. The CDR3 consists of 16 residues. Germline V gives CDR1 SGHVS, CDR2 FNYEAQ. The CDR3 sequence: CASSSIQREVADTQYF. The CDR3 nucleotides read TGTGCCAGCAGCTCCATCCAGCGGGAGGTGGCAGATACGCAGTATTTT.

This clonotype is medium-sized. The chain carries TRBV20-1 and TRBJ2-3; no firm D call. This CDR3 comprises 8 residues. Germline V CDR1 and CDR2: DFQATT, SNEGSKA (reference sequence). The CDR3 DNA reads as TGCACTGCGGATACGCAGTATTTT. This codes for CTADTQYF.

By sample share, this clonotype is medium-sized. The V and J genes are TRBV18 and TRBJ2-4; TRBD1 matches at 10 bases. Germline lookup yields CDR1 KGHSH and CDR2 LQKENI. V trimming: 4 bases; J trimming: 13 bases; junction bases outside the gene matches: 10. This CDR3 is 14 amino acids long. This chain's CDR3 is CASSLPGTGVRQYF. DNA of the CDR3: TGTGCCAGCTCACTGCCCGGGACAGGGGTCAGGCAGTACTTC.

By proportion, this clonotype is medium-sized. The rearrangement uses TRBV20-1 and TRBJ1-5; 8 bases map to TRBD1. The J segment lost 3 bases and the V segment lost 8 bases, leaving 3 bases of the junction unmatched. Per germline, CDR1 DFQATT and CDR2 SNEGSKA (reference sequence). The CDR3 contains 12 residues. Written as DNA, the CDR3 is TGCAGTTGGACAGGGCCCAATCAGCCCCAGCATTTT. Translation: CSWTGPNQPQHF.

By proportion, this clonotype is medium-sized. The chain uses TRBV11-2 and TRBJ1-3; the D is unclear. V was clipped by 2 bases and J by 0 bases, with 8 bases between them. Germline CDR1 SGHAT, CDR2 FQNNGV. The CDR3 is 15 residues long. CDR3 nucleotides: TGTGCCAGCAGCTTAAACGGCAACTCTGGAAACACCATATATTTT. It codes for CASSLNGNSGNTIYF.

DNA for the CDR3: TGTGCCAGCAGCTTAGGAGATATGGAGCAGTACTTC. This translates into CASSLGDMEQYF. This chain joins TRBV7-2 and TRBJ2-7; D is uncertain. CDR3 length equals 12 residues. Germline assignment: CDR1 SGHTA and CDR2 FQGNSA. V was shortened by 1 base and J by 7 bases, with 8 bases between the two germline ends.

This sequence joins TRBV20-1 and TRBJ2-1; tentatively, D is TRBD2 (5 bases). Deletions cut 3 bases from V and 6 bases from J, with 21 bases between. The CDR3 consists of 16 residues. CDR1 DFQATT and CDR2 SNEGSKA come from the germline V gene (reference sequence). CDR3 DNA sequence: TGCAGTGCTAGTGCCTTAGCGCGGCTTGATGTCAATGAGCAGTTCTTC. It is translated as CSASALARLDVNEQFF.

Relative to its sample, this clonotype is medium-sized. The V and J genes are TRBV7-2 and TRBJ2-7; 12 bases are shared with TRBD1. The trim removed 2 bases at V and 6 bases at J, leaving 5 bases unmatched. The CDR3 loop spans 15 amino acids. From germline, CDR1 is SGHTA and CDR2 FQGNSA. Here the CDR3 DNA reads TGTGCCAGCAGCTTACGGCGGGACAGGGGGCCCGAGCAGTACTTC. Encoded protein: CASSLRRDRGPEQYF. Using reference TRBV7-2 and TRBJ2-7 for the parts outside the CDR3, the full variable domain is GAGVSQSPSNKVTEKGKDVELRCDPISGHTALYWYRQSLGQGLEFLIYFQGNSAPDKSGLPSDRFSAERTGGSVSTLTIQRTQQEDSAVYLCASSLRRDRGPEQYFGPGTRLTVT.

This clonotype is medium-sized in the sample. The chain employs TRBV2 and TRBJ2-3; the D call may be TRBD1 or TRBD2 (5 bases each). The CDR3 has 15 amino acids. Germline V gene sequence: CDR1 SNHLY, CDR2 FYNNEI. V gave up 4 bases and J gave up 0 bases, with 11 bases separating them. The CDR3 coding sequence is TGTGCCAGCAGTGGGGGGACCGCTAGCACAGATACGCAGTATTTT. Protein sequence: CASSGGTASTDTQYF.